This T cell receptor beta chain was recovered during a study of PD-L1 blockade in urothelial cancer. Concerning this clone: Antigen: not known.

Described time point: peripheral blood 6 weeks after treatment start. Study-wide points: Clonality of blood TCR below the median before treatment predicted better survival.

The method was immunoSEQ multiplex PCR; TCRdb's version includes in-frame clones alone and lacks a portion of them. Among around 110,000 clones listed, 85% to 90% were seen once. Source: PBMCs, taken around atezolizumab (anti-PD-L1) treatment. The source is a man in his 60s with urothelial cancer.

The DNA for the CDR3 is TGTGCCAGCAACCGGGACAGGGGAACTGAAGCTTTCTTT. Amino acids: CASNRDRGTEAFF. This chain uses TRBV28 with TRBJ1-1; 10 nucleotides line up with TRBD1. The germline CDR1 and CDR2 sequences are MDHEN and SYDVKM. The length of the CDR3 is 13 residues. The V segment lost 7 bases and the J segment 5 bases; nucleotides outside the gene matches: 4.